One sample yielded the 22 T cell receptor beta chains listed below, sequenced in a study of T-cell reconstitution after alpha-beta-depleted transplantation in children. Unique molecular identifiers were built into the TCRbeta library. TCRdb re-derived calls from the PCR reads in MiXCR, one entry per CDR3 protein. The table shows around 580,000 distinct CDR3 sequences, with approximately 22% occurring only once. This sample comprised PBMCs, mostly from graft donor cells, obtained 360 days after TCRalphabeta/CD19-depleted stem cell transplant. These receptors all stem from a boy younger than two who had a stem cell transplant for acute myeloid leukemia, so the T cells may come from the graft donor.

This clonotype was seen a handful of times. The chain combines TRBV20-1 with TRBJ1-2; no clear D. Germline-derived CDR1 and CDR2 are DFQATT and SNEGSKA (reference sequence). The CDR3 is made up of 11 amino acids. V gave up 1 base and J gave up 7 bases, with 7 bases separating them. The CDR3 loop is CSARVDLGYTF. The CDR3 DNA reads TGCAGTGCTAGAGTTGACCTTGGCTACACCTTC.

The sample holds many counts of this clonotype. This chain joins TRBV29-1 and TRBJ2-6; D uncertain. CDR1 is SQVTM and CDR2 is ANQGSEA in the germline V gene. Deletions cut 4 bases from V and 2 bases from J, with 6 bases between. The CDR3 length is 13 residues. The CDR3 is CSVVRTGANVLTF. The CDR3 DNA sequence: TGCAGCGTTGTGAGGACTGGGGCCAACGTCCTGACTTTC.

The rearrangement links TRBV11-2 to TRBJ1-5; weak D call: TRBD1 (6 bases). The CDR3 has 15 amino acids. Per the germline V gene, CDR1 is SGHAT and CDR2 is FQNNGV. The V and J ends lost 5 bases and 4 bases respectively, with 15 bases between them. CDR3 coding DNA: TGTGCCAGCAGCACGACAGGTGGAAATAATCAGCCCCAGCATTTT. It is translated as CASSTTGGNNQPQHF.

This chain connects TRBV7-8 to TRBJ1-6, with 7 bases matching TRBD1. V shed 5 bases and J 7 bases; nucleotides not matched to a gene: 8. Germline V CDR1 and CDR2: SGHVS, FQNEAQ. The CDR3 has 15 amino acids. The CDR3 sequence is CASSPKTGMNSPLHF. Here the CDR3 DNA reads TGTGCCAGCAGCCCGAAGACAGGGATGAATTCACCCCTCCACTTT.

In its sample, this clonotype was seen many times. CDR3 nucleotide sequence: TGTGCCAGCAGCCAAAACACCGGGGAGCTGTTTTTT. The encoded protein is CASSQNTGELFF. The rearrangement links TRBV4-2 to TRBJ2-2; D is undetermined. Trimming took 2 bases from V and 2 from J, leaving 0 bases between them. The CDR3 extends over 12 amino acids. Germline CDR1 LGHNA, CDR2 YNFKEQ.

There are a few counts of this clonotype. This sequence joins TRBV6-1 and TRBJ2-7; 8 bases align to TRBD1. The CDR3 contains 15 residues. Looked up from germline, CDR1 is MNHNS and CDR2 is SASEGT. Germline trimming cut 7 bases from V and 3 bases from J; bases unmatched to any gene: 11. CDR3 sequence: CASTIAGTGNYEQYF. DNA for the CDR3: TGTGCCAGCACCATCGCCGGGACAGGCAACTACGAGCAGTACTTC.

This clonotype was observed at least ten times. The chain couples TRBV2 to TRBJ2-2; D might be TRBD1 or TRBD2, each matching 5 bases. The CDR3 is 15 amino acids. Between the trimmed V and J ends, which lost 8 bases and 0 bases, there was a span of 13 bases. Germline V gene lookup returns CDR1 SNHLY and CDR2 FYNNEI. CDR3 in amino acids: CASFWGSSNTGELFF. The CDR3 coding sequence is TGTGCCAGCTTCTGGGGGAGCTCGAACACCGGGGAGCTGTTTTTT. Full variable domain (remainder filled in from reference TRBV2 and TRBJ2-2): EPEVTQTPSHQVTQMGQEVILRCVPISNHLYFYWYRQILGQKVEFLVSFYNNEISEKSEIFDDQFSVERPDGSNFTLKIRSTKLEDSAMYFCASFWGSSNTGELFFGEGSRLTVL.

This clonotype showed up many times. The CDR3 bases are TGTGCCAGTAGTATAGATTTGGGAAATCTGCAGTTCTTC. Translated, it gives CASSIDLGNLQFF. The V and J genes are TRBV19 and TRBJ2-1; no clear D gene. The CDR3 covers 13 residues. V gave up 0 bases and J gave up 12 bases, with 12 bases separating them. The V gene's germline CDR1 is LNHDA and CDR2 SQIVND (reference sequence).

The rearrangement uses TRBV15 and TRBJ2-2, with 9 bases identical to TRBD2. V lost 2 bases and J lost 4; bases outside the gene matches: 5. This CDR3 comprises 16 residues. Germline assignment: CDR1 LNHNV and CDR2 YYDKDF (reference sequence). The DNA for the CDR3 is TGTGCCACCAGCAGACTAGCGGGACAACTCACCGGGGAGCTGTTTTTT. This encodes CATSRLAGQLTGELFF.

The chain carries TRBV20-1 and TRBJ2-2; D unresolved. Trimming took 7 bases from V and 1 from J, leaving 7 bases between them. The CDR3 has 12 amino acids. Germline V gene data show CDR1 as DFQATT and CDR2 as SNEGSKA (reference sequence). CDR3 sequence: CSGWGNTGELFF. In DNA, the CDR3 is TGCAGTGGTTGGGGGAACACCGGGGAGCTGTTTTTT.

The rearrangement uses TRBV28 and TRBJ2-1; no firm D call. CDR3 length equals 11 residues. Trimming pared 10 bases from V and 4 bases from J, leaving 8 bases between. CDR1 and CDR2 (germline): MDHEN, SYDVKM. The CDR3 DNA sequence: TGTGCCACCCGGTGGTACAATGAGCAGTTCTTC. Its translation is CATRWYNEQFF.

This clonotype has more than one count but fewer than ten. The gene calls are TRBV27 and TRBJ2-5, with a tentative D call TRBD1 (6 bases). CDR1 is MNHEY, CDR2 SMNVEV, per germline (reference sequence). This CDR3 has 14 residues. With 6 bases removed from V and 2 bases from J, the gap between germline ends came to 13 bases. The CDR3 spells CASSQGTNQETQYF. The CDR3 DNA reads TGTGCCAGCAGCCAAGGGACAAATCAAGAGACCCAGTACTTC.

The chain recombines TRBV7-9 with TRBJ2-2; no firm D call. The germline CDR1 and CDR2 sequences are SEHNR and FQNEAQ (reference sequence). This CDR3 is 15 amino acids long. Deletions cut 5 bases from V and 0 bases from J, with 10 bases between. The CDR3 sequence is CASSLTNTNTGELFF. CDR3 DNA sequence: TGTGCCAGCAGCCTTACCAATACGAACACCGGGGAGCTGTTTTTT.

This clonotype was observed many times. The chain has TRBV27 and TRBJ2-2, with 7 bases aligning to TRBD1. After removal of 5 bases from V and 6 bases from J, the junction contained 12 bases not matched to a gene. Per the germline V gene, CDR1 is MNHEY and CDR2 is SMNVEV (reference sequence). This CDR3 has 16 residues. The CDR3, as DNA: TGTGCCAGCAGTCGAATCCCGGGACAGAGGGCCGGGGAGCTGTTTTTT. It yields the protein CASSRIPGQRAGELFF.

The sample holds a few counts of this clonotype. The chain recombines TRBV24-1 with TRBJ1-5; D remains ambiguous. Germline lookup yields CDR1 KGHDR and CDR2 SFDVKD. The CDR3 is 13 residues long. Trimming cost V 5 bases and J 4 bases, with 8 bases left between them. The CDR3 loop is CATSGTRNQPQHF. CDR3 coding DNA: TGTGCCACCAGTGGAACGCGGAATCAGCCCCAGCATTTT.

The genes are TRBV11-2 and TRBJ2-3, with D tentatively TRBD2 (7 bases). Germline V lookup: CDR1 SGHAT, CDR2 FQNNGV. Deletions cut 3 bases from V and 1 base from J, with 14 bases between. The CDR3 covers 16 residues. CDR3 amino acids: CASSLEPGGGTDTQYF. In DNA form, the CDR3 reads TGTGCCAGCAGCTTGGAACCGGGGGGCGGCACAGATACGCAGTATTTT.

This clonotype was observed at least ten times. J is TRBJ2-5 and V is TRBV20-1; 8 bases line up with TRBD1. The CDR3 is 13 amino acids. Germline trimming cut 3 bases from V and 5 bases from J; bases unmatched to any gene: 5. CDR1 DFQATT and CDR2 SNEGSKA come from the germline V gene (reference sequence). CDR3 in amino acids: CSASRQGTETQYF. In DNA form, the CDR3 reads TGCAGTGCTAGCCGACAGGGGACGGAGACCCAGTACTTC.

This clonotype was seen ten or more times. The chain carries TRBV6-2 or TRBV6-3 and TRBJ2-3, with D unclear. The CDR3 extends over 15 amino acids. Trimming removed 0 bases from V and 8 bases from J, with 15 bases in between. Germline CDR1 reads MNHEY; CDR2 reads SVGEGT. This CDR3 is CASSYSKKLQSTQYF. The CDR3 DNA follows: TGTGCCAGCAGTTACTCGAAAAAACTACAGAGTACGCAGTATTTT.

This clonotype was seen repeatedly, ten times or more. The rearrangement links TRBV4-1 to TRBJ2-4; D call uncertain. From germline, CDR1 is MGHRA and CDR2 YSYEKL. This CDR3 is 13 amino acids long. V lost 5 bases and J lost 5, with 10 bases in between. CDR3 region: CASSGELENIQYF. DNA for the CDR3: TGCGCCAGCAGCGGGGAATTGGAAAACATTCAGTACTTC.

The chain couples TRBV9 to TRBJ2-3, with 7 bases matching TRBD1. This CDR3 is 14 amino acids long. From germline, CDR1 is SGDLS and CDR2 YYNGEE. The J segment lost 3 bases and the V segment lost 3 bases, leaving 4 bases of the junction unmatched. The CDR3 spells CASSEWTGTDTQYF. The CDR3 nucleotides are TGTGCCAGCAGCGAATGGACAGGAACAGATACGCAGTATTTT.

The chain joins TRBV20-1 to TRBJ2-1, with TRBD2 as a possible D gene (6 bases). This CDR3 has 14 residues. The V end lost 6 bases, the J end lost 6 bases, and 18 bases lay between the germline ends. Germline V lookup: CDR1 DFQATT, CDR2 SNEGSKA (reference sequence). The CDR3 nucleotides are TGCAGTGCCCCAAACGGCGGGGTAGTCAATGAGCAGTTCTTC. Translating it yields CSAPNGGVVNEQFF.

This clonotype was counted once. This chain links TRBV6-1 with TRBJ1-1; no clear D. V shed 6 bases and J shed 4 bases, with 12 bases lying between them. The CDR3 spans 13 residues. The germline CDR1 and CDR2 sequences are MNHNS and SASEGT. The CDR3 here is CASRNGEGTEAFF. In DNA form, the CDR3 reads TGTGCCAGCAGGAACGGCGAGGGCACTGAAGCTTTCTTT.